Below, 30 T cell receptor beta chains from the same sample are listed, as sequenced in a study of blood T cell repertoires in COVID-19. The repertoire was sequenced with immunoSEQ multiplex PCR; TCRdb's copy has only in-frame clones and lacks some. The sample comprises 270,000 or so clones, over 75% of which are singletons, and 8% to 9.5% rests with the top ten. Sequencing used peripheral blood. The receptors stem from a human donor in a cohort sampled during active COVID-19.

As DNA, the CDR3 is TGTGCCAGCTCCGGCCAAGAGACCCAGTACTTC. Translating gives CASSGQETQYF. This sequence joins TRBV18 and TRBJ2-5, with D uncertain. Trimming took off 6 bases at V and 1 base at J, with 3 bases between the two ends. The CDR3 is 11 residues long. In germline, CDR1 is KGHSH, CDR2 LQKENI.

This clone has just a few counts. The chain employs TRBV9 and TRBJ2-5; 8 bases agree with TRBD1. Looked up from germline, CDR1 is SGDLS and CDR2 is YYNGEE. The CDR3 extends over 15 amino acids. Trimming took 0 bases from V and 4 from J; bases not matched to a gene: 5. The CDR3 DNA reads TGTGCCAGCAGCGTAGACGGACAGGGTCGAGAGACCCAGTACTTC. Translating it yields CASSVDGQGRETQYF. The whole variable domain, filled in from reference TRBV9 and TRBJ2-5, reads DSGVTQTPKHLITATGQRVTLRCSPRSGDLSVYWYQQSLDQGLQFLIQYYNGEERAKGNILERFSAQQFPDLHSELNLSSLELGDSALYFCASSVDGQGRETQYFGPGTRLLVL.

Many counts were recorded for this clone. The CDR3 nucleotides are TGTGCCAGCAGCCAACTTAGCGGGAGATACGAGCAGTACTTC. Translated: CASSQLSGRYEQYF. The rearrangement joins TRBV4-2 to TRBJ2-7; TRBD2 matches 9 bases. Germline CDR1 reads LGHNA; CDR2 reads YNFKEQ. J gave up 4 bases and V 2 bases, and 3 bases lay outside the gene matches. The CDR3 length is 14 residues.

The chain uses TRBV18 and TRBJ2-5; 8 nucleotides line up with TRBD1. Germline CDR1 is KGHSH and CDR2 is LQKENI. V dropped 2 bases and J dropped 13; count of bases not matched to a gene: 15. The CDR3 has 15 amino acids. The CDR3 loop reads CASSPYDTGQAHWYF. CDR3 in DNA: TGTGCCAGCTCACCATACGACACGGGACAGGCGCATTGGTACTTC.

CDR3 loop: CASKGARENTEAFF. CDR3 DNA: TGCGCCAGCAAAGGGGCGCGGGAGAACACTGAAGCTTTCTTT. The V call is TRBV5-1, the J call TRBJ1-1, with D perhaps TRBD1 (5 bases). The CDR3 runs to 14 residues. V lost 6 bases, J lost 1 base, and 13 bases lay in between. Germline assignment: CDR1 SGHRS and CDR2 YFSETQ.

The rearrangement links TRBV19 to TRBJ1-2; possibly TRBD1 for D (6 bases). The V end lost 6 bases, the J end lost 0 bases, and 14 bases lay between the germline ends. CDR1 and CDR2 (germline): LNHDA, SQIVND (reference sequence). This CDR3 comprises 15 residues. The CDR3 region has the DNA TGTGCCAGTAGAGGGACACTCTTAGCTAACTATGGCTACACCTTC. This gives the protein CASRGTLLANYGYTF.

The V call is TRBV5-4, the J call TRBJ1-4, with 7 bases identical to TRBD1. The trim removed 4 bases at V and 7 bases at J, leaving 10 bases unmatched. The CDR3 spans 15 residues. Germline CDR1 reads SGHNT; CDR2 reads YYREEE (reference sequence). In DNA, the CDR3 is TGTGCCAGCAGCACAGTACAGGGGATCGGTGAAAAACTGTTTTTT. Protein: CASSTVQGIGEKLFF.

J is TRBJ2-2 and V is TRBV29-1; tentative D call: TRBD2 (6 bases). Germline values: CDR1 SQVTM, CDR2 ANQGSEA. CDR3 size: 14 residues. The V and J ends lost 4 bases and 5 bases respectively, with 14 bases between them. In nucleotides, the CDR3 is TGCAGCGTTGGGGCGGGGTTAGGGACCGGGGAGCTGTTTTTT. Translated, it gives CSVGAGLGTGELFF.

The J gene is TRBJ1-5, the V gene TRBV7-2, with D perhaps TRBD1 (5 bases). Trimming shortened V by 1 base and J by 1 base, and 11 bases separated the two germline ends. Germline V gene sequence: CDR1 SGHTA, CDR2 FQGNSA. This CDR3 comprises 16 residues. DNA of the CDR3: TGTGCCAGCAGCTTAGGTCCAGGGCCGAGCAATCAGCCCCAGCATTTT. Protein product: CASSLGPGPSNQPQHF.

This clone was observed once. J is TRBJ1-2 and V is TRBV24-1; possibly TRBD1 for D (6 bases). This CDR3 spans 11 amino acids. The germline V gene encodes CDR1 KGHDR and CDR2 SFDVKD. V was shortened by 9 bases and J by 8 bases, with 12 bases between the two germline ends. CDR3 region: CATSRGGGYTF. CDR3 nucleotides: TGTGCCACCTCCAGGGGTGGGGGCTACACCTTC.

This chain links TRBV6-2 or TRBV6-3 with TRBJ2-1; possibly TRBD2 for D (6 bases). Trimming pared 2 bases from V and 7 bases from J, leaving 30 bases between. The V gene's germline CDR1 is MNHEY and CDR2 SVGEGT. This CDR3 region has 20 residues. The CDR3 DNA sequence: TGTGCCAGCAGTTACGCTCCTCCGCATGTCGGGGCCCGGGGGAGGAATGAGCAGTTCTTC. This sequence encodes CASSYAPPHVGARGRNEQFF.

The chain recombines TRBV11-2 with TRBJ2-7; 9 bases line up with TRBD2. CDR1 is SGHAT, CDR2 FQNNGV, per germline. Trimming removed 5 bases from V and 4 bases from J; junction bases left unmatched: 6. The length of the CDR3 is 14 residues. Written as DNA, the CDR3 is TGTGCCAGCAGCATGGGACTAGCTCGGTACGAGCAGTACTTC. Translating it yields CASSMGLARYEQYF.

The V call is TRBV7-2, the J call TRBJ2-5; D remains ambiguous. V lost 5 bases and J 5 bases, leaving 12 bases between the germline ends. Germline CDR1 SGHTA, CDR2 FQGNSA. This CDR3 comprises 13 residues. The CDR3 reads CASSTTVLETQYF. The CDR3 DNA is TGTGCCAGCAGCACCACGGTTTTGGAGACCCAGTACTTC. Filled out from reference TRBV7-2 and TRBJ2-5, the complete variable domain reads GAGVSQSPSNKVTEKGKDVELRCDPISGHTALYWYRQSLGQGLEFLIYFQGNSAPDKSGLPSDRFSAERTGGSVSTLTIQRTQQEDSAVYLCASSTTVLETQYFGPGTRLLVL.

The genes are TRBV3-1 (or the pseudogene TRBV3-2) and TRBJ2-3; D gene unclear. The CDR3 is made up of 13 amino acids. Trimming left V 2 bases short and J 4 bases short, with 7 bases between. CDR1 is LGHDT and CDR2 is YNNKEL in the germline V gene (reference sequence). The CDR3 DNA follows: TGTGCCAGCAGCCAAAATCGGGCAGATACGCAGTATTTT. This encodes CASSQNRADTQYF.

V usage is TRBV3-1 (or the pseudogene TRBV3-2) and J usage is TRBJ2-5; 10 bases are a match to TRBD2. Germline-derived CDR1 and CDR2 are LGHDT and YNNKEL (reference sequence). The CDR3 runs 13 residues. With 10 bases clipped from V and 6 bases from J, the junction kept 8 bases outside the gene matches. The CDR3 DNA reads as TGTGCCATAGGCCTAGCGGGAGTGAAGACCCAGTACTTC. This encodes CAIGLAGVKTQYF.

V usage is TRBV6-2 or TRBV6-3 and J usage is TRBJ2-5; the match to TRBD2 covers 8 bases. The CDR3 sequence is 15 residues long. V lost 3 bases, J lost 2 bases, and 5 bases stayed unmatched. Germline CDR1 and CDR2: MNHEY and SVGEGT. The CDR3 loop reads CASSYSGLGQETQYF. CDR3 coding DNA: TGTGCCAGCAGTTATTCGGGACTAGGGCAAGAGACCCAGTACTTC.

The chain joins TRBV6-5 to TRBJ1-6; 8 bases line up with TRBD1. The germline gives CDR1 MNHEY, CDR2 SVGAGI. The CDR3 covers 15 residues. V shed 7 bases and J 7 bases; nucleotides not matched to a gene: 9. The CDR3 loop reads CASNEATGENSPLHF. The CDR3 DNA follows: TGTGCCAGCAACGAGGCGACAGGGGAAAATTCACCCCTCCACTTT.

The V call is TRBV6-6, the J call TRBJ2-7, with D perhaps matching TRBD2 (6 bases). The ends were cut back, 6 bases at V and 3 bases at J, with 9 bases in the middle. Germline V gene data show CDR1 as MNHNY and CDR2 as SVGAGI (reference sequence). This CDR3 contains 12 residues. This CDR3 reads CASSPGLYEQYF. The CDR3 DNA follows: TGTGCCAGCAGCCCGGGACTCTACGAGCAGTACTTC.

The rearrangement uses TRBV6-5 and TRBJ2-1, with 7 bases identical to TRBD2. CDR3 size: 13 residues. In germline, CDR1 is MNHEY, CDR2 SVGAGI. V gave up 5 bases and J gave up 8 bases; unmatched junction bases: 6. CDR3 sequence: CASSRTRSHEQFF. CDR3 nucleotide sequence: TGTGCCAGCAGTAGGACTAGGAGTCATGAGCAGTTCTTC.

CDR3 DNA sequence: TGCGCCAGCAGTGGAACAGGGGGAGCTTTCTTT. Its protein is CASSGTGGAFF. The gene calls are TRBV10-1 and TRBJ1-1; TRBD1 agrees at 8 bases. Germline V gene lookup returns CDR1 WNHNN and CDR2 SYGVQD (reference sequence). V shed 4 bases, J shed 10 bases, and the junction held 2 bases outside the gene matches. The CDR3 length is 11 residues.

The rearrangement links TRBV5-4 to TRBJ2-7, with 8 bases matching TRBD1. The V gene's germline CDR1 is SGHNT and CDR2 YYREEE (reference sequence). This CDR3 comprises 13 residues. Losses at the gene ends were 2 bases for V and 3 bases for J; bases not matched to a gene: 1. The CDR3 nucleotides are TGTGCCAGCAGCTTACAGGGGGGCTACGAGCAGTACTTC. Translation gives CASSLQGGYEQYF.

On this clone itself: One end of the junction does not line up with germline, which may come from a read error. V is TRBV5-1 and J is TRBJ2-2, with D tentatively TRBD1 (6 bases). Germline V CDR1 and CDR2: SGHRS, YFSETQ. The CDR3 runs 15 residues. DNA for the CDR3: TGCGCCAGCAGCTTGAACCCCCCCCCGGCAGGGGAACTGTTTTTT. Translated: CASSLNPPPAGELFF. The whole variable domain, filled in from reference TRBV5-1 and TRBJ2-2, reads KAGVTQTPRYLIKTRGQQVTLSCSPISGHRSVSWYQQTPGQGLQFLFEYFSETQRNKGNFPGRFSGRQFSNSRSEMNVSTLELGDSALYLCASSLNPPPAGELFFGEGSRLTVL.

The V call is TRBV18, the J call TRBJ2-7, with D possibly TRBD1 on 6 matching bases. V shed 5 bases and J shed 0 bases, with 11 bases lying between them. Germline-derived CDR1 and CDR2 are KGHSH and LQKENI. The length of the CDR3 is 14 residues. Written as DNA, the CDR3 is TGTGCCAGCTCATCCCGGACAGTCTCCTACGAGCAGTACTTC. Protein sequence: CASSSRTVSYEQYF.

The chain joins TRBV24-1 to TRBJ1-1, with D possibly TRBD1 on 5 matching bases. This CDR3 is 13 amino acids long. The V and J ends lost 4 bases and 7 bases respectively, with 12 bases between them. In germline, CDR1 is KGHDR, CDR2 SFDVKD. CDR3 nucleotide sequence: TGTGCCACCAGTGAACCAGGGTCCGGTGAAGCTTTCTTT. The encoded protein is CATSEPGSGEAFF.

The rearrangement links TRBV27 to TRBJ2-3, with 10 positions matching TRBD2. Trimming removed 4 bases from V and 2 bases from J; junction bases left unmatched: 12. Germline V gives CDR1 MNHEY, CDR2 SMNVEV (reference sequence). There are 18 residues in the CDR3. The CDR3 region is CASSSRTSSGGLTDTQYF. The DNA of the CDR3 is TGTGCCAGCAGTTCCCGGACGTCTAGCGGGGGTCTCACAGATACGCAGTATTTT.

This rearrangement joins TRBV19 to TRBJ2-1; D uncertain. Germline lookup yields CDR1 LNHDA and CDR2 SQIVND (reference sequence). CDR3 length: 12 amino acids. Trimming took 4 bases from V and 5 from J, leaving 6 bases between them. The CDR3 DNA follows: TGTGCCAGTAGTAGGTCAGACAATGAGCAGTTCTTC. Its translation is CASSRSDNEQFF.

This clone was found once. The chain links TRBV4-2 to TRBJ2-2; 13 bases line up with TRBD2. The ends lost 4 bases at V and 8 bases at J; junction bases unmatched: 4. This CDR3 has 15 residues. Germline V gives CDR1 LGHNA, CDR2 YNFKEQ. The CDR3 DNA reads TGTGCCAGCAGCCTCGGGACTAGCGGGGTAGGGGAGCTGTTTTTT. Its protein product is CASSLGTSGVGELFF.

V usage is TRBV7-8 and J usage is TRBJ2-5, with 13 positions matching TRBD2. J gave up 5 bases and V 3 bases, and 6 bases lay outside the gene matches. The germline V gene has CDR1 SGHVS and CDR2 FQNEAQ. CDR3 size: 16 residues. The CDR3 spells CASSFQTSGGRETQYF. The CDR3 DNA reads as TGTGCCAGCAGCTTCCAGACTAGCGGGGGGAGGGAGACCCAGTACTTC.

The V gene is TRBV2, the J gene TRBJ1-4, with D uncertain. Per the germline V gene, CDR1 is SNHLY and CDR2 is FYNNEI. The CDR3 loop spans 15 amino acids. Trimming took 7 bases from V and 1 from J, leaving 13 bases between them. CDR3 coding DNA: TGTGCCAGCAAGGTAGACTTCCAAACTAATGAAAAACTGTTTTTT. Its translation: CASKVDFQTNEKLFF.

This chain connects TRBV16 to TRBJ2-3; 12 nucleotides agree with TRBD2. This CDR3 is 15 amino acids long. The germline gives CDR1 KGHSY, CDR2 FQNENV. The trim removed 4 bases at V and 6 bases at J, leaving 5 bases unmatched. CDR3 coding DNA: TGTGCCAGCAGCCGACTAGCGGGAGATACGGATACGCAGTATTTT. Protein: CASSRLAGDTDTQYF.